This note documents a single TCR beta chain sequence. What antigen it recognizes has not been identified. No base quality information exists; no much larger clone differs at one position. This entry is derived from a study of OX40 agonist ivuxolimab in advanced cancers. Regarding the study in general: The costimulatory receptor OX40 (CD134) was targeted by ivuxolimab, a fully human IgG2 agonistic monoclonal antibody. Intravenous ivuxolimab was administered to patients every 2 weeks at six dose levels: 0.01, 0.1, 0.3, 1.5, 3 and 10 mg/kg. Of the approximately 53 patients in dose escalation, 19 had hepatocellular carcinoma, approximately 15 had melanoma, 9 had renal cell carcinoma and 9 had head and neck cancer. The dose-escalation cohort was approximately 83% male with a mean age of about 58 years, ranging from about 20 to 85. Patients were allowed to have had prior anti-PD-1, anti-PD-L1 or anti-CTLA-4 therapy, and about 40% of the dose-escalation patients had been treated with checkpoint inhibitors. Three dose-escalation patients achieved partial responses, one with hepatocellular carcinoma and two with cutaneous melanoma. The point of sequencing TCRbeta in the periphery was to test whether ivuxolimab changed TCR sequence diversity and drove clonal T-cell expansion. The paper describes the monotherapy dose-escalation part (N of about 54 patients) of the phase I trial of ivuxolimab. The study at large found these results: At doses of 0.1 to 3.0 mg/kg, clonal expansion of both CD4+ and CD8+ blood T cells was observed from baseline to week 6. After ivuxolimab, more expanded clones were found on average in CD8+ T cells than in CD4+ T cells. Low levels of normalized T-cell clonal expansion were also seen in some patients who did not respond. The antigen specificity of the peripheral T cells that underwent clonal expansion was not determined. In the 0.1-3.0 mg/kg groups, partial responders were among the patients with the lowest normalized peripheral clonal expansion, particularly in CD8+ T cells.

Patients with autoimmune disease history or receiving systemic immunosuppression were excluded from the trial. In every dose cohort, peripheral blood was drawn for TCR sequencing at baseline, cycle 4 day 1, and cycle 7 day 1. Samples were obtained from an open-label, multicenter, first-in-human phase I dose-escalation trial of ivuxolimab. Adults with locally advanced or metastatic head and neck squamous cell, hepatocellular, melanoma or renal cell carcinoma were enrolled in the trial. Before TCR sequencing, CD4+ T cells and CD8+ T cells were sorted from peripheral blood as separate populations. According to the germline V gene (reference sequence), CDR1 reads MNHNY and CDR2 reads SVGAGI. After removal of 6 bases from V and 7 bases from J, the junction retains 13 bases not matched to a gene. The CDR3, cysteine through phenylalanine, is 16 amino acids long. Of the read, only the CDR3 DNA is kept; its 48 bases are in frame from base 1.

To sequence the TCRbeta CDR3 region, genomic DNA was isolated from the sorted cells. TCRbeta CDR3 regions were sequenced using the immunoSEQ Assay. The immuneACCESS repertoire file appears here via TCRdb, limited to in-frame rearrangements. These files lack a portion of the clones; in checked studies, under half of the deficit traces to unresolved V genes, and the cause of the others is not known. The sample has around 77,000 clones on record, over 75% of them singletons. Together, the top ten hold 0.66% of the sample. Sequenced material: CD4+ or CD8+ T cells sorted from blood, taken in a trial of the OX40 agonist ivuxolimab. Recombination linked TRBV6-6 to TRBJ2-1; TRBD1 agrees with 9 junctional bases. The TCR originated in an adult with an advanced solid tumor such as melanoma, head and neck, liver or kidney cancer. The CDR3 region: CASRPTGQGLENEQFF. The nucleotides read TGTGCCAGCAGACCGACCGGACAGGGGCTGGAGAATGAGCAGTTCTTC.